Sequencing of this T cell receptor (beta chain) was carried out in a study of OX40 agonist ivuxolimab in advanced cancers. Some clones are missing from TCRdb's copy, which holds only in-frame ones; the method was immunoSEQ multiplex PCR. The repertoire holds 82,000 or so clones, about nine tenths seen once, with about 0.6% in the top ten. The CDR3 runs to 17 residues. V gave up 0 bases and J gave up 0 bases, with 14 bases separating them. Germline values: CDR1 LNHNV, CDR2 YYDKDF (reference sequence). The sequence was obtained from an adult with an advanced solid tumor such as melanoma, head and neck, liver or kidney cancer. The J gene is TRBJ1-1, the V gene TRBV15, with a weak D call TRBD1 (6 bases). The material sequenced was CD4+ or CD8+ T cells sorted from blood, taken in a trial of the OX40 agonist ivuxolimab. CDR3 protein: CATSRDLQGTMNTEAFF. The CDR3 region has the DNA TGTGCCACCAGCAGAGATCTCCAGGGGACTATGAACACTGAAGCTTTCTTT.